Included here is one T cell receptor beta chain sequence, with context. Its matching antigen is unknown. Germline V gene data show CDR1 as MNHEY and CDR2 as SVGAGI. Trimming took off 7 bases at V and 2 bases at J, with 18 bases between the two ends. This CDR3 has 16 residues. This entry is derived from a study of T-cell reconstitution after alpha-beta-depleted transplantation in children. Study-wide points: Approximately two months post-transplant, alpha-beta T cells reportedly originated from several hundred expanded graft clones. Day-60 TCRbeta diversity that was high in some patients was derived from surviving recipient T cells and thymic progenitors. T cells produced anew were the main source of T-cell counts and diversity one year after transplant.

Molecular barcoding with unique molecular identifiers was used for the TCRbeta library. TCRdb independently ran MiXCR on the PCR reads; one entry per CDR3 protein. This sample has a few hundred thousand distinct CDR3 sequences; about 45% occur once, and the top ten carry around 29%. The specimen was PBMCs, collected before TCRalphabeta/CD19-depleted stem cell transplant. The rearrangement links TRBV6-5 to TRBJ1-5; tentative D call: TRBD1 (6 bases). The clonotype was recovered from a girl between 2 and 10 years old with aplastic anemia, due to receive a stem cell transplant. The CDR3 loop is CASTILGGQGNQPQHF. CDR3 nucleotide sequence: TGTGCCAGCACTATACTGGGGGGCCAGGGCAATCAGCCCCAGCATTTT.